This T cell receptor beta chain was obtained from a study of T cells in Graves' hyperthyroidism and ophthalmopathy. Findings of the study overall: Through a model of 13 V-J features, ophthalmopathy was separated from stable hyperthyroidism. Model output signaled ophthalmopathy a median 6.5 months ahead of onset. In the blood, most expanded thyroid clonotypes above 0.001 appeared as well.

There were TCR beta CDR3 regions amplified from RNA transcripts. TCR CDR3 regions were first amplified by RT-PCR with HTBI primers. TCRdb re-called the multiplex PCR reads with MiXCR, one entry per CDR3 protein. The sample records a few hundred thousand distinct CDR3 sequences, 35% to 55% being singletons. In its sample, this clonotype was seen a few times. What it binds is not known. Hyperthyroidism had been newly diagnosed in patients aged 18 to 65, and its duration was under 2 months. The specimen sequenced was peripheral blood or thyroid tissue (not recorded which). The clonotype originates from a woman aged 18-30 years with Graves' hyperthyroidism.

CDR3: CASSPRTGETQYF. Written as DNA, the CDR3 is TGTGCCAGCAGTCCGCGGACTGGTGAGACCCAGTACTTC. The J gene is TRBJ2-5, the V gene TRBV12-3 or TRBV12-4; TRBD2 is a possible D gene (5 bases). Trimming removed 5 bases at V and 5 bases at J, with 12 bases between. This CDR3 has 13 residues.